This paragraph covers one T cell receptor (beta chain) sequence. This receptor's antigen is unknown. There are no base qualities to consult, and no much larger clone falls within one base. The cohort consisted of approximately 690 healthy bone marrow donors. At the time of sampling, every cohort member was nominally healthy, though immune exposures that went unrecorded were likely present. The donor tested CMV seronegative, placing the donor among the 350 or so seronegative members of the cohort. Every donor gave a peripheral blood sample, and the peripheral blood mononuclear cells from that sample were used for TCR beta sequencing. The Qiagen DNeasy Blood Extraction Kit was used to extract genomic DNA from the blood cell samples. Library method: the immunoSEQ multiplex PCR assay. For the multiplex PCR, a mixture combining 60 forward primers for TCR Vbeta segments and 13 reverse primers for TCR Jbeta segments was used. The CDR3 region of rearranged TCR beta genes was amplified from genomic DNA with a multiplex PCR assay. On the Illumina HiSeq System, the amplified TCR beta libraries were sequenced as 87-base-pair reads. Regarding the original processing steps: A later analysis tallied 75 million to 95 million unique TCR beta chains across the 666 repertoires, and some 12 million of those chains were shared by two or more donors. Raw reads were error-corrected and collapsed into unique sequences by a nearest-neighbor algorithm in which closely related sequences were merged to remove PCR and sequencing errors. V, D and J gene segments were assigned by aligning CDR3 sequences to IMGT reference sequences. Each retained sequence needed at least a six-nucleotide match to both a V gene segment and a J gene segment. Rearrangements were called productive when the CDR3 lacked stop codons and stayed in frame with V and J; all others were non-productive. CDR3 was defined by IMGT convention, running from the second conserved V-encoded cysteine to the conserved J-encoded phenylalanine. The earlier analysis of about 620 of the donors excluded sequences that lacked an unambiguous match to a single V gene segment. In an earlier analysis of some 590 of the donors, a V segment was called functional when productive rearrangements were above 56.7%, and segregating when the standard deviation between donors exceeded 5%. To diagnose cytomegalovirus status from the catalog of TCR beta chain sequences, a statistical classification framework was built. A later analysis assigned V and J genes by comparing TCR nucleotide sequences with IMGT/GENE-DB human TR gene sequences. Using the TCRdist pipeline, a later analysis assigned CDR3 sequences along with most-parsimonious VDJ recombination scenarios. In a later analysis, each TCR beta chain was defined by its CDR3 amino acid sequence together with its V-gene family, and reads lacking a unique V-gene family were excluded. A later analysis removed roughly 590 highly shared, low-generation-probability nucleotide sequences to deal with suspected cross-contamination and a sequencing artifact. In a later analysis, a clonal expansion index was calculated for each public chain from normalized within-repertoire ranks of inferred template counts. In a later analysis, generation probabilities were computed using a VDJ recombination model fitted to out-of-frame rearrangements, and the results were checked against IGoR. A later analysis scored TCR-TCR, TCR-HLA and TCR-CMV co-occurrence with hypergeometric tests, applying a repertoire-size bias correction to TCR pairs. False discovery rates were estimated in a later analysis by permuting HLA or CMV assignments 20 times. A later analysis grouped co-occurring TCRs with DBSCAN, adding TCRdist sequence similarity when clustering within HLA-allele-positive subsets. Repertoires with fewer than 30,000 or more than 120,000 public chains, plus five repertoires with anomalous nucleotide sharing, were excluded from co-occurrence clustering. TCRdb provides this immuneACCESS table in a form limited to in-frame rearrangements. Some clones are lacking; in checked studies, under half of them reflect an unresolved V gene, and why the rest are absent is not known. V, J and clone size reflect that table, while D and trimming were determined from the DNA. The sample yields some 66,000 clones; roughly 78% were counted once. The ten top clones hold 9.7% of the sample.

This entry belongs to a study of cytomegalovirus exposure and HLA in healthy donors (dated by TCRdb to between 2016 and 2019). In the study overall: According to an earlier analysis of a few hundred of the donors, 200 million or so T cells yielded 120 million or so unique TCR beta sequences and about 300 Gb of sequence data. An early release covering roughly 640 HLA-typed donors comprised about 310 gigabases of sequencing data and roughly 85 million unique TCR sequences. The genetic ancestry cluster associated with self-reported Caucasian donors included 81% of the 398 genotyped donors. The study was designed to test whether signatures of past pathogen exposure could be identified by cataloging public T cell receptors. The study used immunosequencing to profile the T cell repertoires of 666 subjects and linked those repertoires to cytomegalovirus serostatus. Besides the first cohort of roughly 640 subjects, a separate validation cohort made up of 120 different subjects was used. The study combined high-throughput TCR immunosequencing, statistical association of individual TCRs with disease status, and machine learning to predict cytomegalovirus infection status. A later analysis re-analyzed previously published TCR beta repertoires from approximately 670 donors and added high-resolution HLA genotyping to study TCR occurrence patterns. The later analysis used no new phenotypic data to find candidate immune exposures, relying instead on TCR beta sequences and their occurrence across donors. To decide whether each TCR beta V gene segment behaved as functional or pseudogenic, an earlier analysis of nearly 600 of the donors relied on high-throughput TCR beta sequencing. Donor age, sex, ethnicity and CMV serostatus were compiled together with the repertoire data. Genome-wide SNP genotypes for about 60% of the roughly 700 donors were used in a later genetic analysis, which treated that subset as a discovery cohort. Every discovery cohort repertoire had been produced on one sequencing platform. HLA typing included class I and class II loci at four-digit resolution. The number of typed donors differed by locus: about 629-630 for A, B, C, DRB1 and DQB1; 522 for DQA1; 606 for DPA1; and around 490 for DPB1. Four to six DR-DQ haplotypes were handled as single units for association and clustering, since linkage in the cohort was strong. Across approximately 420 genotyped donors of the cohort, an average of about 200,000 unique TCR beta nucleotide sequences per donor were sequenced, and about a sixth of those sequences were non-productive. The investigation overall reported the following: Linkage disequilibrium might explain the correlated functional status among segregating V segments, but an unknown experimental factor could not be ruled out. Compared with equally common non-associated chains, HLA-associated TCR beta chains in a later analysis were more clonally expanded and had lower generation probabilities. An association between a missense DCLRE1C variant and V-gene and J-gene trimming of TCR beta chains was found in a later genetic analysis and replicated in an independent cohort. In a later analysis, several top co-occurrence clusters were reported to appear linked to parvovirus B19, influenza, CMV and Epstein-Barr virus. The authors suggested that the approach could potentially be generalized to other disease states and immunological phenotypes. Because counts were too low, more than 15 rarely observed V segments, including chromosome 9 orphons, were excluded from the earlier analysis of some 590 of the donors. Roughly uniform sequencing depth across donors was assumed in presence/absence analyses, although this assumption may not hold. The cohort was sequenced for TCR beta chains only, and without alpha or paired-chain data the features that could be detected were limited. A further reported finding was that TCR beta sequences accurately predicted the HLA-A and HLA-B alleles for most subjects in the first cohort. In the study, about 150 TCR beta chains were listed as associated with cytomegalovirus. In both the original and validation cohorts, the classifier was reported to diagnose cytomegalovirus status with high specificity and sensitivity. Compared with the 666-donor mean, donors in an Asian-associated ancestry cluster had fewer N-insertions in productive TCRs, according to a later genetic analysis. According to a later analysis, TCR association rates differed among HLA loci, with DRB1 alleles showing the most associated TCRs and HLA-C alleles showing the fewest. At a false discovery rate of 0.05, a later analysis linked 16,000 or so TCR beta sequences to specific HLA alleles. The 87-base-pair reads could not distinguish some IMGT-functional V segments, including TRBV6-2 and TRBV6-3, so those segments were excluded. Immune exposure information for the cohort was limited to CMV serostatus. In vitro tests confirmed that a few of the cytomegalovirus-associated TCR beta chains recognize cytomegalovirus antigens. A cluster of highly shared sequence variants was judged likely to represent a technical artifact of the sequencing pipeline. In a later analysis, most CMV-associated TCR beta chains were found to appear HLA-restricted, with HLA associations seemingly driven largely by CMV exposure. Because some donors lacked HLA typing at each locus, the association tests relied only on the typed subset. In an earlier analysis of under 600 of the donors, most TCR beta V segments were observed in productive rearrangements about 87% or about 30% of the time, broadly matching IMGT annotations. Most TCR sequences were observed very rarely across donors, whereas some public TCRs were present in many individuals. When HLA alleles, especially DR and DQ, strongly co-occurred, attributing TCR associations to individual alleles was difficult.

CDR1 and CDR2 (SSHAT, FNYEAQ) derive from the germline V gene (reference sequence). V is clipped by 5 bases and J by 5 bases, and the sequence between their germline boundaries is 12 bases long. Its CDR3 holds 13 amino acids, cysteine through phenylalanine. Just the 39-base CDR3 DNA is kept, in frame starting at base 1. The clonotype originates from a man aged 40-49 years in good health and CMV-seronegative. The sequence links TRBV7-7 to TRBJ2-5; the D gene is perhaps TRBD2, from 7 matching bases. Material for sequencing was PBMCs. The CDR3 has the sequence CASSPGGSETQYF. The bases read TGTGCCAGCAGCCCGGGGGGCTCGGAGACCCAGTACTTC.